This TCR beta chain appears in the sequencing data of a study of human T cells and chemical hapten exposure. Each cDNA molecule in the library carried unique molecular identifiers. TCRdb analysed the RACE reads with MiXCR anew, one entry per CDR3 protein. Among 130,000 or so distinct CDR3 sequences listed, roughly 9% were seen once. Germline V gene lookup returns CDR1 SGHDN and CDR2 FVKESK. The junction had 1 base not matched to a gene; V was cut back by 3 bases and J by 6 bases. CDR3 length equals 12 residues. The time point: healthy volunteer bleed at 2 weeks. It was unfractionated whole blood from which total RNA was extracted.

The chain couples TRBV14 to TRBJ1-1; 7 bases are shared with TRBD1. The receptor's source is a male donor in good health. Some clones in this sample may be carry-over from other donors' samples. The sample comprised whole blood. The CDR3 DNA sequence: TGTGCCAGCAGCCACGGACAGGCTGAAGCTTTCTTT. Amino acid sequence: CASSHGQAEAFF.